Listed here are 9 T cell receptor beta chains from one sample, sequenced in a study of identical twins. MiXCR, run by TCRdb on the 5' RACE reads, gives a single entry per CDR3 protein. In the table there are around 650,000 distinct CDR3 sequences, 7% to 7.5% of which are singletons. These records were also assigned to another study, of yellow fever vaccine responses in identical twins.

Sequencing was carried out using PBMCs. Receptors originate from a woman aged 18-29 years in good health.

The chain has TRBV2 and TRBJ2-2, with 8 nucleotides matching TRBD2. The CDR3 extends over 18 amino acids. Germline CDR1 SNHLY, CDR2 FYNNEI. J was trimmed by 0 bases and V by 6 bases; bases with no gene match: 12. CDR3 region: CASRPDSVAGSNTGELFF. The CDR3 DNA reads as TGTGCCAGCAGACCGGATTCAGTAGCGGGATCGAACACCGGGGAGCTGTTTTTT.

This clonotype was observed a handful of times. CDR3 residues: CASSLTGGGGNTEAFF. In DNA, the CDR3 is TGTGCCAGCAGCTTAACAGGGGGCGGGGGAAACACTGAAGCTTTCTTT. The J gene is TRBJ1-1, the V gene TRBV7-3; 7 nucleotides align to TRBD1. The trim removed 0 bases at V and 2 bases at J, leaving 6 bases unmatched. The CDR3 spans 16 residues. Per germline, CDR1 SGHTA and CDR2 FQGTGA.

This clonotype was seen a few times. As DNA, the CDR3 is TGTGCCAGCAGGTATAGCGGCTCTTACTACGAGCAGTACTTC. This encodes CASRYSGSYYEQYF. V gene TRBV12-3 or TRBV12-4 combines with J gene TRBJ2-7; D might be TRBD2 (6 bases). V gave up 6 bases and J gave up 3 bases, with 15 bases separating them. This CDR3 is 14 amino acids long.

This clonotype occurred a few times. The V and J genes are TRBV7-9 and TRBJ1-6, with D maybe TRBD1 (5 bases). Germline CDR1 is SEHNR and CDR2 is FQNEAQ (reference sequence). The germline V and J ends were trimmed by 3 bases and 8 bases, with 11 bases remaining between them. The CDR3 contains 14 residues. The DNA for the CDR3 is TGTGCCAGCAGCTTCGGGACGTCTGATTCACCCCTCCACTTT. Translated: CASSFGTSDSPLHF.

There are a few counts of this clonotype. This chain links TRBV10-3 with TRBJ1-1, with D hard to call. Germline V lookup: CDR1 ENHRY, CDR2 SYGVKD. Trimming removed 10 bases at V and 2 bases at J, with 8 bases between. The CDR3 has 11 residues. The CDR3 DNA reads TGTGCCACCACAAAAAACACTGAAGCTTTCTTT. Translating gives CATTKNTEAFF.

This clonotype was observed at least ten times. The rearrangement joins TRBV5-1 to TRBJ2-3; D is possibly TRBD2 (6 bases). The V end lost 2 bases, the J end lost 3 bases, and 13 bases lay between the germline ends. Germline V gene data show CDR1 as SGHRS and CDR2 as YFSETQ. The CDR3 contains 15 residues. As DNA, the CDR3 is TGCGCCAGCAGCTTCCCCCCCGGGAGTACAGATACGCAGTATTTT. It codes for CASSFPPGSTDTQYF. The full variable domain, its missing parts supplied by reference TRBV5-1 and TRBJ2-3, is KAGVTQTPRYLIKTRGQQVTLSCSPISGHRSVSWYQQTPGQGLQFLFEYFSETQRNKGNFPGRFSGRQFSNSRSEMNVSTLELGDSALYLCASSFPPGSTDTQYFGPGTRLTVL.

This clonotype has ten or more counts. The chain couples TRBV10-3 to TRBJ2-1; D may be TRBD2 (5 bases). The CDR3 loop spans 13 amino acids. CDR1 is ENHRY and CDR2 is SYGVKD in the germline V gene. V was shortened by 2 bases and J by 9 bases, with 11 bases between the two germline ends. The chain's CDR3 is CAISEGERTEQFF. CDR3 DNA: TGTGCCATCAGTGAGGGGGAGAGAACTGAGCAGTTCTTC.

This chain uses TRBV12-3 or TRBV12-4 with TRBJ1-2; D not resolved. This CDR3 is built from 16 residues. V dropped 5 bases and J dropped 2 bases, with 18 bases sitting between them. CDR3 sequence reads: CASSPMSGSGNYGYTF. CDR3 in DNA: TGTGCCAGCAGTCCTATGTCGGGGAGCGGGAACTATGGCTACACCTTC.

This clonotype was seen more than once but under ten times. V usage is TRBV2 and J usage is TRBJ2-5; D unresolved. The CDR3 has 11 residues. CDR1 SNHLY and CDR2 FYNNEI come from the germline V gene. V shed 7 bases and J shed 3 bases, with 6 bases lying between them. The CDR3 nucleotides read TGTGCCAGCAAGGCCGAAGAGACCCAGTACTTC. It yields the protein CASKAEETQYF.